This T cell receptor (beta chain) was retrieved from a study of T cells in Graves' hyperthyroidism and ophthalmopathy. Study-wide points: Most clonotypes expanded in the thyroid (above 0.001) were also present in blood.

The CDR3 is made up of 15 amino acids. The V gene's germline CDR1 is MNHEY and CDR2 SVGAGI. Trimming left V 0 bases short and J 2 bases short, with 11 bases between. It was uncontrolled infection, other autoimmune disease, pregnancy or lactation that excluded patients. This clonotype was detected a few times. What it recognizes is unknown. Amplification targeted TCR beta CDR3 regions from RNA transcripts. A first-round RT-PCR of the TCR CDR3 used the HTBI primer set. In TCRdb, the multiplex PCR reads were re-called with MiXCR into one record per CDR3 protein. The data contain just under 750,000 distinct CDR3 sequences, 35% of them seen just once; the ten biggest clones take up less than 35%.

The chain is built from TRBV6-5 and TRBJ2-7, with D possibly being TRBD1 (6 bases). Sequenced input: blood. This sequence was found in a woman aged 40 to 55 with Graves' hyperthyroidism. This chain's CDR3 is CASSYSGHPTYEQYF. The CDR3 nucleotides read TGTGCCAGCAGTTACTCGGGACATCCAACCTACGAGCAGTACTTC.